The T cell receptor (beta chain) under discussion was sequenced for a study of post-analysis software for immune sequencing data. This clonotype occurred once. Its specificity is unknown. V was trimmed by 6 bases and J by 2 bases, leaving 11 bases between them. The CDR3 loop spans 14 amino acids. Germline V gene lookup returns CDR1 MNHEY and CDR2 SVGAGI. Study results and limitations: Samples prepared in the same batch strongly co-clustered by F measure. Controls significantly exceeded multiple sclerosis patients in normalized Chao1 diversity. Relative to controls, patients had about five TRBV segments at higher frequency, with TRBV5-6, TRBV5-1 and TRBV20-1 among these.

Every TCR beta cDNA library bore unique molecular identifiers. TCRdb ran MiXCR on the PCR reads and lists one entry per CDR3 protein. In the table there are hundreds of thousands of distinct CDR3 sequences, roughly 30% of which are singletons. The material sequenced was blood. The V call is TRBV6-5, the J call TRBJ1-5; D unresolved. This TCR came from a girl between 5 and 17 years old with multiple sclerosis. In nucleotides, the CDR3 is TGTGCCAGCAGCGACGTGAGGGGCAATCAGCCCCAGCATTTT. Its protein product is CASSDVRGNQPQHF.